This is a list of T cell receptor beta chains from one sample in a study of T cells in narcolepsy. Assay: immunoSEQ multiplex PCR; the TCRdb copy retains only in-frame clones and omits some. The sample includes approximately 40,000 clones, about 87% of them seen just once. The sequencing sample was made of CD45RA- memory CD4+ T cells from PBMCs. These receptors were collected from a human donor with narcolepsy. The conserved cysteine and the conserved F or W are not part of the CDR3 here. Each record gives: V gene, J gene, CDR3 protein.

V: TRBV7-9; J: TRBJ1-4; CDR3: ASSPDNEKLF
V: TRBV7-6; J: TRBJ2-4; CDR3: ASSPEWGGLAGVIQY
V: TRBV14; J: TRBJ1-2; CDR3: ASSQGAGYYGYT
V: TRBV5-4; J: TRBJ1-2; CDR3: ASSPGGRQGSGYT
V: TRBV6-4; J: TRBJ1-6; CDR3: ASSEGTNRGSPLH
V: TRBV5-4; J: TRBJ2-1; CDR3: ASRPTGDSSYNEQF
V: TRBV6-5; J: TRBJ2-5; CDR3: ASSGGGLAEETQY
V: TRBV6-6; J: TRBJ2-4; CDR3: ASSWGGVAKNIQY
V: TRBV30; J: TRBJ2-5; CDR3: AWSVRPGLRETQY
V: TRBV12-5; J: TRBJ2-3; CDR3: ASGQGGTDTQY
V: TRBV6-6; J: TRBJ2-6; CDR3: AARDRDLRANVLT
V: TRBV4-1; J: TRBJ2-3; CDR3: ASSQIGTGTDTQY
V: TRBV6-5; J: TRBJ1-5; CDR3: ASFGANNQPQH
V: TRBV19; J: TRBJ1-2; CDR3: ASSIGGTGGYGYT
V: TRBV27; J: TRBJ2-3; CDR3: ASSSESGGAVDTQY
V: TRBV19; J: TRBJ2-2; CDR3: ASSISTATGELF
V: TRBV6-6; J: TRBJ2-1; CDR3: ASGTIAGQNYNEQF
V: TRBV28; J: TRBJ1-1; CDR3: ASSPETGRNTEAF
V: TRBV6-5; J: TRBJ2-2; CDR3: ASDGTNTGELF
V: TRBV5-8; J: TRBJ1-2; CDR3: ASSLNRDYGYT
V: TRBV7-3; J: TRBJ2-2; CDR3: ASSNQPSGMNTGELF
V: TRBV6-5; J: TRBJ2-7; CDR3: ASTGGSEQY
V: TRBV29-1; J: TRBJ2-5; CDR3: SAGPETQY
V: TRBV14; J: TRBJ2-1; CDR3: ASSLAPWRGLINEQF
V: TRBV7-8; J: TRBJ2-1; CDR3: ASSLGGRRGSSYNEQF
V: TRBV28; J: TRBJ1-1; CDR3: ASSPPSSINTEAF
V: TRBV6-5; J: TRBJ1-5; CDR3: ASSYGQGSNQPQH
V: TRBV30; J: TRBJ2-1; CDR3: AWRVAGGQNEQF
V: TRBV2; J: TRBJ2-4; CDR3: ASSSGNIQY
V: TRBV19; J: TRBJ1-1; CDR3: ASRGLIENTEAF
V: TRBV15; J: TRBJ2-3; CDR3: ATSRKRESDTQY
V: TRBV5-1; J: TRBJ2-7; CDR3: ASSSQTSGRALYEQY
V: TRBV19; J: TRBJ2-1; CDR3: ASSSGENRDEQF
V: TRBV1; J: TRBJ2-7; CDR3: TSSQEGGGGVLVEQY
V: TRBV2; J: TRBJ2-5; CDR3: ASKADQETQY
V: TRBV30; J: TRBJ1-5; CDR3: AWSVRGQGQPQH
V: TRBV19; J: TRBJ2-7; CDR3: ASSISGRGFYEQY
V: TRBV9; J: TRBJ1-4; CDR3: ASSSRTGNEKLF
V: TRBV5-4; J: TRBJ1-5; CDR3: ASSLGAGGNQPQH
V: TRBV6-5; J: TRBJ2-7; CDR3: ASSLAGGQVYEQY
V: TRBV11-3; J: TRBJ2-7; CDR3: ASSKGTGRYEQY
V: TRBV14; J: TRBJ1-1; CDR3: ASSNTGEAF
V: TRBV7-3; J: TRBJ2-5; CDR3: ASSLLIYRAKRETQY
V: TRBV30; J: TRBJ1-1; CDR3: AWKGSGQNTEAF
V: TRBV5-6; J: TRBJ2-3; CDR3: ASSFTRGSTDTQY
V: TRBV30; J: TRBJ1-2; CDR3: AGGRQGESYT
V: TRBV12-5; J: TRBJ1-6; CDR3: ASGPGIGNSPLH
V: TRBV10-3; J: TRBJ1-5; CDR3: AISESSGNQPQH